This is a list of T cell receptor beta chains from one sample in a study of memory CD8 T cells in hepatitis C reinfection. Some clones are missing from TCRdb's copy, which holds only in-frame ones; the method was immunoSEQ multiplex PCR. The sample shows some 50,000 clones, 85% to 90% of them seen only once. Source material: naive CD8+ T cells sorted from blood. These receptors were collected from a young man with hepatitis C virus infection. Both conserved end residues are part of each CDR3. D genes are given only for firm matches. Clone size is stated in some rows and not others, as once, few, many or a class when expanded.

>-|TRBV7-8|TRBD2|TRBJ2-3
TGTGCCAGCAGCCTACTAGCGGCTAGCACAGATACGCAGTATTTT
CASSLLAASTDTQYF
>once|TRBV9|-|TRBJ1-6
TGTGCCAGCAGCGTATCACCTAGCTCCTATAATTCACCCCTCCACTTT
CASSVSPSSYNSPLHF
>few|TRBV10-2|-|TRBJ1-1
TGCGCCAGCAGTGAGCCGGGGGGCACTGAAGCTTTCTTT
CASSEPGGTEAFF
>-|TRBV6-1|TRBD1|TRBJ2-7
TGTGCCAGCAGTGGGCTTTTGCAGGGGGCTCTCTGGGAGCAGTACTTC
CASSGLLQGALWEQYF
>once|TRBV9|-|TRBJ2-1
TGTGCCAGCAGCCCGGGCAGGTGGGGGCCGTACAATGAGCAGTTCTTC
CASSPGRWGPYNEQFF
>-|TRBV27|TRBD1|TRBJ1-1
TGTGCCAGCAGTTCCAGGGGGCAGGGAACTGAAGCTTTCTTT
CASSSRGQGTEAFF
>-|TRBV4-1|-|TRBJ1-5
TGCGCCAGCAGCCAGGATAGGAGTTATCAGCCCCAGCATTTT
CASSQDRSYQPQHF
>-|TRBV6-6|TRBD1|TRBJ2-5
TGTGCCAGCAGTTACGCGGACAGGGGTCGAGAGACCCAGTACTTC
CASSYADRGRETQYF
>-|TRBV6-5|TRBD1|TRBJ1-2
TGTGCCAGCAGACAGGGGTACGGTGGGAAAGGAGGCTACACCTTC
CASRQGYGGKGGYTF
>-|TRBV19|-|TRBJ1-4
TGTGCCAGTAGTCTCAATCATCGTAGGGGAACTAATGAAAAACTGTTTTTT
CASSLNHRRGTNEKLFF